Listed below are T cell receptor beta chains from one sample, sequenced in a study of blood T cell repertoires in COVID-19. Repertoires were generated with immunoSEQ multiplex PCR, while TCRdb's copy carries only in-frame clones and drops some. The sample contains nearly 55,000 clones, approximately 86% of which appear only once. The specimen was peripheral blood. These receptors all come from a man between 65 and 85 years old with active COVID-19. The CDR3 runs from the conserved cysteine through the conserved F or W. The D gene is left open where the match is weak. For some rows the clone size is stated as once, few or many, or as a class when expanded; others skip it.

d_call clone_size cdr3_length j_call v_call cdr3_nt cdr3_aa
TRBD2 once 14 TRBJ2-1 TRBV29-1 TGCAGCGTTGTAGCAGCGGGGGCTATCAATGAGCAGTTCTTC CSVVAAGAINEQFF
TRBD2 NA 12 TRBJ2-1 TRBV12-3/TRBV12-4 TGTGCCAGCAGATTAGCGGGGGGGCGGCAGTTCTTC CASRLAGGRQFF
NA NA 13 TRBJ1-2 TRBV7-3 TGTGCCAGCAGCTTAAAGAGGGACTATGGCTACACCTTC CASSLKRDYGYTF
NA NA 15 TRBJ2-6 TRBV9 TGTGCCAGCAGCGTTGAGCTTCCTGGGGCCAACGTCCTGACTTTC CASSVELPGANVLTF
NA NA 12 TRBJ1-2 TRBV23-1 TGCGCCAGCAGTCGACAGGCCTGGGGCTACACCTTC CASSRQAWGYTF
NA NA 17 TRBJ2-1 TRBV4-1 TGCGCCAGCAGCCTGTTAGTGGAACAGGGCCCCTACAATGAGCAGTTCTTC CASSLLVEQGPYNEQFF
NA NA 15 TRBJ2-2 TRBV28 TGTGCCAGCAGTTTATTTGGCAGGGAAACCGGGGAGCTGTTTTTT CASSLFGRETGELFF
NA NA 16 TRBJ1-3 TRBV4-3 TGCGCCAGCAGCCTGGGGAGGGGGAACTCTGGAAACACCATATATTTT CASSLGRGNSGNTIYF
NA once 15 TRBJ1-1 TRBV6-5 TGTGCCAGCAGTTACTTGGGGGCTAGGGACACTGAAGCTTTCTTT CASSYLGARDTEAFF
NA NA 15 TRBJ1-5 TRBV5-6 TGTGCCAGCAGCTTCGGGACTTTTGGGAATCAGCCCCAGCATTTT CASSFGTFGNQPQHF
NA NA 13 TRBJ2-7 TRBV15 TGTGCCACCAGCAGGGACAGCACCTACGAGCAGTACTTC CATSRDSTYEQYF
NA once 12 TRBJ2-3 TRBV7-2 TGTGCCAGCAGCTTACCGTTAGATACGCAGTATTTT CASSLPLDTQYF
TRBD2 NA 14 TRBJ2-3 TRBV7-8 TGTGCCAGCAGCTTGGGACTAGGTGGAGATACGCAGTATTTT CASSLGLGGDTQYF
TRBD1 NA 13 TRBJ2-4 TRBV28 TGTGCCAGCAGCACCGGGACAGAAAACATTCAGTACTTC CASSTGTENIQYF
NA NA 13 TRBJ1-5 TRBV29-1 TGCAGCACTGCCGACAGCACGAATCAGCCCCAGCATTTT CSTADSTNQPQHF
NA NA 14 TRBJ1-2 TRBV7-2 TGTGCCAGCAGCTTCTTACAGTCTAACTATGGCTACACCTTC CASSFLQSNYGYTF
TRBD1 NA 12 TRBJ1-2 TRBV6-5 TGTGCCAGCAGAACCACAGGGGGTGGCTACACCTTC CASRTTGGGYTF
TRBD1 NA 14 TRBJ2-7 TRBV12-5 TGTGCCAGTGGTTTGGCCTCGACAGGGATCGAGCAGTACTTC CASGLASTGIEQYF
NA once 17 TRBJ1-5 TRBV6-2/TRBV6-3 TGTGCCAGCAGTTACCGCCAACAGGGATTACGCAATCAGCCCCAGCATTTT CASSYRQQGLRNQPQHF
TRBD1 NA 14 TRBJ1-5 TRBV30 TGTGCCTGGTCCGGGACAGATGGCAATCAGCCCCAGCATTTT CAWSGTDGNQPQHF
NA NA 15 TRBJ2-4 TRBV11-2 TGTGCCAGCAGCTTCGGGGGATTGGGCAAAAACATTCAGTACTTC CASSFGGLGKNIQYF
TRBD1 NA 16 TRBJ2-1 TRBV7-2 TGTGCCAGCGGACGCGGACTCGGGACAGGGGACAATGAGCAGTTCTTC CASGRGLGTGDNEQFF
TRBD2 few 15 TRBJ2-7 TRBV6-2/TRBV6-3 TGTGCCAGCAGTACCGCTTCGGGGGGGCCGGAAGAGCAGTACTTC CASSTASGGPEEQYF
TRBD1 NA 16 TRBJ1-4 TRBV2 TGTGCCAGCAGTTGGGCAACGGGACAGAATAATGAAAAACTGTTTTTT CASSWATGQNNEKLFF
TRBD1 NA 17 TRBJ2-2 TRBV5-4 TGTGCCAGCAGCCGGGGACAGCTCAGCACGAACACCGGGGAGCTGTTTTTT CASSRGQLSTNTGELFF
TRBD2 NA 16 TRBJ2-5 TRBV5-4 TGTGCCAGCAGCCTAGGACTAGCGGGGGTACAAGAGACCCAGTACTTC CASSLGLAGVQETQYF
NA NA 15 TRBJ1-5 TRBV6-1 TGTGCCAGCAGTGAAGGGATGGGCCTCAATCAGCCCCAGCATTTT CASSEGMGLNQPQHF
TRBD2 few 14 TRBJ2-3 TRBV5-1 TGCGCCAGCCAGCGGGGGGGAAGCACAGATACGCAGTATTTT CASQRGGSTDTQYF
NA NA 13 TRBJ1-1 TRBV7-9 TGTGCCAGCAGCTTAGGTCTCGGCACTGAAGCTTTCTTT CASSLGLGTEAFF